The 24 T cell receptor beta chains presented below share a single source sample, sequenced in a study of CD8+ T cells in alopecia areata (dated 2018 in TCRdb). Cells from pooled mouse cutaneous lymph nodes were stained for CD4, CD8alpha, NKG2D, NKG2ACE and other markers and then sorted on a BD Influx. Libraries came from the immunoSEQ multiplex PCR assay. For TCR sequencing, RNA was extracted from every sample and reverse transcribed into cDNA to serve as template. TCRdb took over this immuneACCESS table, retaining in-frame rearrangements with V and J assigned. Such tables are incomplete; in checked studies, under half of the missing clones stem from an unresolved V gene, and the remainder is unexplained. There are over 250,000 clones in this sample, and none of them is a singleton. The ten most abundant clones make up 0.9% to 1.5% of the sample. The sequencing input was CD4+ T cells sorted from a lymph node. Receptors were obtained from a C3H/HeJ mouse with alopecia areata. Mice from this strain have the MHC haplotype H2-k.

This clone turned up a few times. Germline and genes: mouse. The CDR3 is cut off 4 residues early in the read; its end comes from the germline J gene. The chain is built from TRBV1 and TRBJ1-2; tentative D call: TRBD1 (6 bases). CDR1 is NSQYPW, CDR2 LRSPGD, per germline (reference sequence). The CDR3 is made up of 15 amino acids. Trimming took off 2 bases at V and 1 base at J, with 11 bases between the two ends. The CDR3 sequence is CTCSATDRLNSDYTF. CDR3 bases read: TGCACCTGCAGTGCAACCGACAGGCTAAACTCC.

On this clone itself: Mouse gene names apply. The CDR3 end falls 4 residues outside the read, so it is completed with the germline J gene. This sequence joins TRBV13-1 and TRBJ2-1; TRBD2 aligns across 8 bases. Germline V lookup: CDR1 NSHNY, CDR2 SYGAGN. The CDR3 has 15 residues. The V and J ends lost 5 bases and 5 bases, in that order; junction bases with no gene match: 9. Partial CDR3 DNA: TGTGCCAGCAGCCCTCCTGGGGGGAGGAATGCT. Translation: CASSPPGGRNA. The complete CDR3 reads CASSPPGGRNAEQFF.

In this sample, this clone turned up many times. Gene names follow the mouse nomenclature. Read data end 4 residues before the CDR3 end; the end is taken from the germline J gene. Different DNA sequences within this sample yield the same CDR3. This sequence joins TRBV17 and TRBJ2-7; 7 bases agree with TRBD1. V dropped 5 bases and J dropped 3; count of bases not matched to a gene: 1. The CDR3 extends over 12 amino acids. Germline V gene lookup returns CDR1 MNHDT and CDR2 YYDKIL. The sequenced part of the CDR3 DNA is TGTGCTAGCAGTGGGGACAGCTAT. This encodes CASSGDSY. The full CDR3 is CASSGDSYEQYF. Full variable domain (remainder filled in from reference TRBV17 and TRBJ2-7): DTTVKQNPRYKLARVGKPVNLICSQTMNHDTMYWYQKKPNQAPKLLLFYYDKILNREADTFEKFQSSRPNNSFCSLYIGSAGLEYSAMYLCASSGDSYEQYFGPGTRLTVL.

This clone was detected only a few times. The gene names here belong to mouse. The read comes to an end 4 residues before the CDR3 does, leaving the germline J gene to fill in the end. V is TRBV1 and J is TRBJ2-7; a possible D gene is TRBD2 (6 bases). CDR1 is NSQYPW, CDR2 LRSPGD, per germline (reference sequence). This CDR3 comprises 16 residues. CDR3 DNA (partial): TGCACCTGCAGTGCAGATGAGGGCTGGGGCTATTAT. Its protein is CTCSADEGWGYY. The whole CDR3 protein reads CTCSADEGWGYYEQYF.

Points on this clone: Genes and germline are mouse. The CDR3 here is CASSSGTGDAEQFF. CDR3 DNA, as far as it was read: TGTGCTAGCAGTAGTGGGACAGGGGATGCT. The chain links TRBV17 to TRBJ2-1, with 10 bases that match TRBD1. The read terminates 4 residues ahead of where the CDR3 ends, so the germline J gene completes it. The J segment lost 5 bases and the V segment lost 3 bases, leaving 1 base of the junction unmatched. The CDR3 length is 14 residues. Germline V gene data show CDR1 as MNHDT and CDR2 as YYDKIL.

On this clone: Gene names are mouse gene names. The read ends 4 residues early relative to the CDR3; the germline J gene fills the gap. The chain uses TRBV13-3 and TRBJ2-5; tentatively, D is TRBD2 (7 bases). V lost 2 bases and J 3 bases, leaving 13 bases between the germline ends. The CDR3 contains 15 residues. Germline CDR1 and CDR2: NNHDY and SYVADS. The part of the CDR3 DNA that was read is TGTGCCAGCAGTGAAGAAAGGGGGGGACAAGAC. This codes for CASSEERGGQD. In full, the CDR3 reads CASSEERGGQDTQYF.

A word on this clone: Genes and germline are mouse. Read data end 4 residues before the CDR3 end; the end is taken from the germline J gene. This chain links TRBV5 with TRBJ2-5, with a possible D match to TRBD1 (6 bases). In germline, CDR1 is LGHNA, CDR2 YNLKQL (reference sequence). The CDR3 contains 15 residues. The CDR3 bases that were read are TGTGCCAGCAGCCATCTCCGGGACAAGGGAGAC. Protein sequence: CASSHLRDKGD. The complete CDR3 sequence is CASSHLRDKGDTQYF.

This clone was recorded a few times. The gene names given are mouse names. The read halts 4 residues ahead of the CDR3 end, with the missing end drawn from the germline J gene. The gene calls are TRBV19 and TRBJ2-1, with 7 bases that match TRBD2. The CDR3 is 15 residues long. Germline V CDR1 and CDR2: FNHDT, SITEND (reference sequence). The junction had 7 bases not matched to a gene; V was cut back by 5 bases and J by 2 bases. This CDR3 reads CASRMPTGDYAEQFF. CDR3 bases read: TGTGCCAGCAGGATGCCCACTGGGGACTATGCT.

In its sample, this clone was seen a few times. Mouse germline and gene names are used. The read ends 4 residues before the CDR3 terminus; that terminus is restored from the germline J gene. This sequence joins TRBV1 and TRBJ2-1; 14 positions match TRBD2. CDR1 is NSQYPW and CDR2 is LRSPGD in the germline V gene (reference sequence). This CDR3 is 15 amino acids long. The sequenced part of the CDR3 DNA is TGCACCTGCAGTGCCGCGGGACTGGGGGGGCCT. Encoded protein: CTCSAAGLGGP. The entire CDR3 protein is CTCSAAGLGGPEQFF.

This clone was detected a few times. Genes here carry mouse names. Read sequence stops 4 residues before the CDR3 end, and the germline J gene provides the missing end. Distinct nucleotide sequences in the sample also encode this CDR3. The genes are TRBV19 and TRBJ2-2, with 9 bases that match TRBD1. Germline CDR1 and CDR2: FNHDT and SITEND (reference sequence). The CDR3 consists of 15 residues. The J segment lost 2 bases and the V segment lost 3 bases, leaving 2 bases of the junction unmatched. CDR3 residues: CASSTGTGNTGQLYF. CDR3 DNA, as far as it was read: TGTGCCAGCAGTACCGGGACAGGGAACACCGGG.

The table lists this clone with a few counts. Gene names denote mouse genes. The read stops 4 residues short of the end of the CDR3; the missing end is completed from the germline J gene. The rearrangement joins TRBV13-1 to TRBJ1-1; TRBD1 aligns across 7 bases. This CDR3 is 14 amino acids long. The V gene's germline CDR1 is NSHNY and CDR2 SYGAGN. CDR3 in amino acids: CASSDAEGAAEVFF. The part of the CDR3 DNA that was read is TGTGCCAGCAGTGATGCGGAGGGGGCCGCA.

Turning to this clone: Each gene name is a mouse one. The read ends 4 residues shy of where the CDR3 ends; the end is completed using the germline J gene. Other DNA sequences from this sample encode an identical CDR3 as well. The chain combines TRBV13-1 with TRBJ1-2, with D possibly matching TRBD1 (5 bases). Germline lookup yields CDR1 NSHNY and CDR2 SYGAGN. Between the trimmed V and J ends, which lost 0 bases and 3 bases, there was a span of 6 bases. This CDR3 region has 13 residues. The sequenced part of the CDR3 DNA is TGTGCCAGCAGTGATGTCAGGGACTCC. Its translation: CASSDVRDS. The whole CDR3 reads CASSDVRDSDYTF.

About this clone itself: Mouse names are used for the genes. The CDR3 sequence is CASSHRDWGNQDTQYF. CDR3 DNA, as far as it was read: TGTGCCAGCAGTCACCGGGACTGGGGGAACCAAGAC. The gene calls are TRBV14 and TRBJ2-5; 11 bases map to TRBD2. The read finishes 4 residues shy of the CDR3 end, and the germline J gene is used to complete it. J lost 0 bases, V lost 4 bases, and 4 bases had no gene match. Germline CDR1 and CDR2: SGHDT and FRDEAV. This CDR3 comprises 16 residues.

In its sample, this clone was seen many times. Mouse gene names and germline throughout. From the germline J gene comes the end of the CDR3, since the read stops 4 residues before it. The chain is built from TRBV17 and TRBJ2-2, with TRBD2 matching 8 bases. V lost 3 bases to trimming and J lost 4 bases; unmatched junction nucleotides: 1. Germline values: CDR1 MNHDT, CDR2 YYDKIL. There are 14 residues in the CDR3. CDR3 sequence: CASSSGGATGQLYF. The covered CDR3 bases are TGTGCTAGCAGTAGCGGGGGGGCCACCGGG.

Comment on this clone: The gene names given are mouse names. The read falls 4 residues short of the CDR3 end, and the missing part is taken from the germline J gene. In the same sample, other DNA sequences code for this CDR3. The V call is TRBV13-1, the J call TRBJ2-3, with 9 bases matching TRBD2. The CDR3 has 14 residues. Trimming removed 4 bases from V and 2 bases from J; junction bases left unmatched: 2. Germline lookup yields CDR1 NSHNY and CDR2 SYGAGN. The CDR3 bases that were read are TGTGCCAGCAGTAGACTGGGGGATGCAGAA. This sequence encodes CASSRLGDAE. The CDR3 reads in full as CASSRLGDAETLYF.

This clone appeared a few times. Germline and genes here are mouse. From the germline J gene comes the end of the CDR3, since the read stops 4 residues before it. The same CDR3 arises from other DNA sequences in this sample as well. The chain combines TRBV19 with TRBJ2-1; 12 nucleotides agree with TRBD2. Trimming took 3 bases from V and 0 from J; bases not matched to a gene: 1. The CDR3 extends over 16 amino acids. Germline V gene sequence: CDR1 FNHDT, CDR2 SITEND (reference sequence). CDR3 DNA (partial): TGTGCCAGCAGTAGGACTGGGGGGGTTAACTATGCT. Translation gives CASSRTGGVNYA. Given in full, the CDR3 is CASSRTGGVNYAEQFF.

A remark on this clone: The genes and germline here are from mouse. The sequence runs out 4 residues before the end of the CDR3; the remainder is reconstructed from the germline J gene. This chain links TRBV13-1 with TRBJ1-1; D remains ambiguous. This CDR3 contains 13 residues. Germline CDR1 and CDR2: NSHNY and SYGAGN. CDR3 DNA (partial): TGTGCCAGCAGTGAAAGCAGGAGAGGA. Translated: CASSESRRG. The complete CDR3 sequence is CASSESRRGEVFF.

This clone has more than one count but fewer than ten. Germline and genes: mouse. The read ends 4 residues shy of where the CDR3 ends; the end is completed using the germline J gene. The rearrangement uses TRBV31 and TRBJ2-1; D might be TRBD1 (5 bases). The CDR3 has 12 amino acids. CDR1 and CDR2 (germline): GKSSPN, SITVG. The CDR3 protein is CAWSPGQAEQFF. The covered CDR3 bases are TGTGCCTGGAGTCCCGGACAAGCT.

This clone came up a few times. Gene names are mouse gene names. Sequencing ends 3 residues short of the CDR3 end; the germline J gene provides the rest. The rearrangement uses TRBV13-1 and TRBJ1-6; the match to TRBD1 covers 7 bases. TRBJ1-6 is an ORF, and what it does is uncertain. The CDR3 length is 13 residues. V lost 5 bases and J lost 10; bases outside the gene matches: 6. Germline V gives CDR1 NSHNY, CDR2 SYGAGN. The CDR3 spells CASRTGWGSPLYF. Incomplete CDR3 DNA: TGTGCCAGCAGGACAGGGTGGGGATCGCCC.

In regard to this clone: Germline and genes here are mouse. The observed sequence ends 4 residues before the CDR3 terminus, with the missing tail filled in from the germline J gene. This chain links TRBV13-3 with TRBJ1-2, with 7 bases fitting TRBD1. Trimming cost V 5 bases and J 2 bases; bases outside gene matches: 6. The CDR3 covers 14 residues. CDR1 and CDR2 from the germline V gene are NNHDY and SYVADS. CDR3 sequence reads: CASRTGTDNSDYTF. The covered CDR3 bases are TGTGCCAGCAGGACCGGGACAGATAACTCC.

Remarks on this clone: The genes are named according to mouse. Coverage ceases 4 residues before the CDR3 finishes, and the germline J gene fills in the end. The chain carries TRBV1 and TRBJ2-2; D gene uncertain. Germline lookup yields CDR1 NSQYPW and CDR2 LRSPGD (reference sequence). The V gene lost 0 bases and the J gene lost 4 bases, with 9 bases spanning the gap. The CDR3 spans 15 residues. The sequenced CDR3 bases are TGCACCTGCAGTGCAGACTGGAGCACCACCGGG. Translating it yields CTCSADWSTTG. The CDR3 in full is CTCSADWSTTGQLYF.

This clone was recorded a few times. Genes here carry mouse names. The read stops 4 residues short of the end of the CDR3; the missing end is completed from the germline J gene. The rearrangement uses TRBV12-1 and TRBJ2-5; D gene ambiguous. CDR3 length equals 13 residues. The V gene lost 0 bases and the J gene lost 3 bases, with 6 bases spanning the gap. Germline V gives CDR1 SGHSN, CDR2 HYEKVE. The CDR3 bases that were read are TGTGCCAGCTCTCTCTCCTGGCAAGAC. Residues: CASSLSWQD. The full-length CDR3 reads as CASSLSWQDTQYF.

On this clone itself: Gene labels here are mouse ones. Sequencing ends 4 residues short of the CDR3 end; the germline J gene provides the rest. The rearrangement links TRBV5 to TRBJ1-1; 12 bases match TRBD1. Germline V gives CDR1 LGHNA, CDR2 YNLKQL (reference sequence). CDR3 size: 15 residues. CDR3 sequence reads: CASSRPGQGAGEVFF. The part of the CDR3 DNA that was read is TGTGCCAGCAGCCGACCGGGACAGGGGGCGGGA.

This clone was detected only a few times. Mouse germline and gene names are used. From the germline J gene comes the end of the CDR3, since the read stops 4 residues before it. The genes are TRBV21 and TRBJ1-1; weak D call: TRBD1 (6 bases). TRBV21 is annotated as an ORF whose role is uncertain. This CDR3 has 12 residues. CDR3 residues: CASSVRGPEVFF. CDR3 DNA (partial): TGTGCTAGCAGTGTCAGGGGCCCA.